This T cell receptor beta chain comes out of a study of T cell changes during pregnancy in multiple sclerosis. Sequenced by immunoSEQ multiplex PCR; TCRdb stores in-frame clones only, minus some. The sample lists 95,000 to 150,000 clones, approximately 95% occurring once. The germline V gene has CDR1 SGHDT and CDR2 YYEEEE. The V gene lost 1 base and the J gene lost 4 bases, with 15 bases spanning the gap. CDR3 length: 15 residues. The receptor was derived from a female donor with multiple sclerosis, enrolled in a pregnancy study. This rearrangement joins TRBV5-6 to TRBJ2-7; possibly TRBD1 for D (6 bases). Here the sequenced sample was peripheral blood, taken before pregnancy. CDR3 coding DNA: TGTGCCAGCAGCTTGTTCTACAGGGTTTCTTACGAGCAGTACTTC. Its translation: CASSLFYRVSYEQYF.